Below, 22 T cell receptor beta chains from the same sample are listed, as sequenced in a study of cytomegalovirus exposure and HLA in healthy donors. It was with 60 Vbeta and 13 Jbeta primers that the PCR ran. Profiled with immunoSEQ multiplex PCR; TCRdb holds only in-frame clones, not every one. The table includes roughly 130,000 clones, 80% detected once. Source material: PBMCs. All receptors derive from a man in his forties in good health and CMV-seronegative.

The chain couples TRBV20-1 to TRBJ2-1, with unresolved D. Between the trimmed V and J ends, which lost 3 bases and 8 bases, there was a span of 8 bases. The CDR3 loop spans 11 amino acids. Germline V gene data show CDR1 as DFQATT and CDR2 as SNEGSKA (reference sequence). CDR3 in DNA: TGCAGTGCTAGTACCCGGGATGAGCAGTTCTTC. It translates to CSASTRDEQFF.

The chain joins TRBV6-5 to TRBJ2-4; D remains unclear. CDR1 and CDR2 (germline): MNHEY, SVGAGI. CDR3 length equals 14 residues. V was pared by 0 bases and J by 2 bases, with 5 bases between. CDR3 residues: CASSYSETKNIQYF. CDR3 coding DNA: TGTGCCAGCAGTTACTCGGAGACCAAAAACATTCAGTACTTC.

The genes are TRBV7-3 and TRBJ2-1; no reliable D call. Germline CDR1 reads SGHTA; CDR2 reads FQGTGA. This CDR3 is built from 14 residues. The ends were cut back, 5 bases at V and 9 bases at J, with 17 bases in the middle. CDR3 sequence reads: CASSPGPPAGEQFF. CDR3 sequence (DNA): TGTGCCAGCAGCCCAGGTCCCCCGGCCGGTGAGCAGTTCTTC.

Details on this clone: Distinct nucleotide sequences in the sample also encode this CDR3. The chain joins TRBV7-9 to TRBJ1-1; 7 bases align to TRBD1. The CDR3 extends over 15 amino acids. V was clipped by 5 bases and J by 2 bases; unmatched bases: 8. The germline CDR1 and CDR2 sequences are SEHNR and FQNEAQ (reference sequence). CDR3 sequence: CASSARQGRNTEAFF. The CDR3 DNA follows: TGTGCCAGCAGCGCCAGACAGGGACGTAACACTGAAGCTTTCTTT.

V and J are TRBV11-1 and TRBJ2-5; a possible D gene is TRBD2 (5 bases). Per the germline V gene, CDR1 is SGHAT and CDR2 is FQDESV (reference sequence). V was clipped by 6 bases and J by 1 base, with 12 bases between them. The CDR3 length is 14 residues. CDR3 amino acids: CASSSPGSQETQYF. CDR3 nucleotides: TGTGCCAGCAGTTCACCGGGAAGCCAAGAGACCCAGTACTTC.

This clone was detected only a few times. V gene TRBV5-1 combines with J gene TRBJ2-3; D ambiguous. This CDR3 is 15 amino acids long. The germline gives CDR1 SGHRS, CDR2 YFSETQ. Deletions cut 0 bases from V and 1 base from J, with 9 bases between. This CDR3 reads CASSLADKRTDTQYF. The CDR3 nucleotides read TGCGCCAGCAGCTTGGCAGACAAGCGCACAGATACGCAGTATTTT. Combining the CDR3 with reference TRBV5-1 and TRBJ2-3 gives the whole variable domain KAGVTQTPRYLIKTRGQQVTLSCSPISGHRSVSWYQQTPGQGLQFLFEYFSETQRNKGNFPGRFSGRQFSNSRSEMNVSTLELGDSALYLCASSLADKRTDTQYFGPGTRLTVL.

The genes are TRBV5-1 and TRBJ2-4, with unresolved D. Germline V gene data show CDR1 as SGHRS and CDR2 as YFSETQ. The CDR3 has 14 amino acids. V lost 5 bases, J lost 3 bases, and 12 bases lay in between. CDR3 sequence reads: CASSQDSGKNIQYF. The CDR3 DNA reads TGCGCCAGCAGTCAGGATTCTGGCAAAAACATTCAGTACTTC.

This sequence joins TRBV28 and TRBJ1-1; D not resolved. In germline, CDR1 is MDHEN, CDR2 SYDVKM. The CDR3 is 15 residues long. V shed 2 bases and J shed 4 bases, with 14 bases lying between them. CDR3 DNA sequence: TGTGCCAGCAGTTTAGGCGGCGGGAGGAGCACTGAAGCTTTCTTT. As protein: CASSLGGGRSTEAFF.

The rearrangement uses TRBV5-1 and TRBJ2-1; D remains ambiguous. Germline V gene data show CDR1 as SGHRS and CDR2 as YFSETQ. The CDR3 is 12 amino acids. V lost 2 bases and J lost 8, with 8 bases in between. The CDR3 coding sequence is TGCGCCAGCAGCTTCAGTTTCGATGAGCAGTTCTTC. Its protein product is CASSFSFDEQFF. Full variable domain (outside the CDR3, taken from reference TRBV5-1 and TRBJ2-1): KAGVTQTPRYLIKTRGQQVTLSCSPISGHRSVSWYQQTPGQGLQFLFEYFSETQRNKGNFPGRFSGRQFSNSRSEMNVSTLELGDSALYLCASSFSFDEQFFGPGTRLTVL.

The J gene is TRBJ1-5, the V gene TRBV5-1; no definite D call. V gave up 2 bases and J gave up 8 bases, with 14 bases separating them. The CDR3 is 14 residues long. Germline CDR1 SGHRS, CDR2 YFSETQ. CDR3 bases: TGCGCCAGCAGCTTACCCCTTCCGGGTGAGCCCCAGCATTTT. It codes for CASSLPLPGEPQHF.

The chain combines TRBV28 with TRBJ2-7, with D unresolved. This CDR3 is built from 11 residues. Germline assignment: CDR1 MDHEN and CDR2 SYDVKM. Deletions cut 5 bases from V and 3 bases from J, with 5 bases between. CDR3 region: CASSAGYEQYF. The CDR3 DNA reads as TGTGCCAGCAGTGCAGGCTACGAGCAGTACTTC.

V gene TRBV4-2 combines with J gene TRBJ1-2, with D perhaps TRBD1 (6 bases). Trimming left V 1 base short and J 2 bases short, with 14 bases between. The CDR3 has 16 residues. The germline V gene has CDR1 LGHNA and CDR2 YNFKEQ. The CDR3 DNA reads TGTGCCAGCAGCCAAGTGGGGGGGCAGGGGAACTATGGCTACACCTTC. This sequence encodes CASSQVGGQGNYGYTF.

The chain recombines TRBV5-1 with TRBJ2-3, with D perhaps TRBD1 (5 bases). The V end lost 5 bases, the J end lost 6 bases, and 16 bases lay between the germline ends. CDR3 length equals 14 residues. CDR1 and CDR2 from the germline V gene are SGHRS and YFSETQ. CDR3 amino acids: CASREGQGVDTQYF. The CDR3 DNA reads TGCGCCAGCAGAGAAGGTCAGGGTGTGGATACGCAGTATTTT.

The V and J genes are TRBV6-6 and TRBJ2-3; 11 bases are a match to TRBD2. The junction had 14 bases not matched to a gene; V was cut back by 11 bases and J by 4 bases. Germline V gene sequence: CDR1 MNHNY, CDR2 SVGAGI (reference sequence). The CDR3 is 16 residues long. CDR3 in DNA: TGTGCCTCCCATAGCGGGAGGGCCTCTGGCGCAGATACGCAGTATTTT. This codes for CASHSGRASGADTQYF.

This clone was seen only a few times. The V gene is TRBV6-5, the J gene TRBJ1-2; 8 positions match TRBD1. Trimming at V came to 0 bases and at J to 4 bases, leaving 7 bases not matched to a gene. Germline CDR1 reads MNHEY; CDR2 reads SVGAGI. The CDR3 loop spans 16 amino acids. CDR3 residues: CASSYSVTGASYGYTF. CDR3 nucleotide sequence: TGTGCCAGCAGTTACTCGGTGACAGGGGCTTCCTATGGCTACACCTTC.

The chain has TRBV5-6 and TRBJ1-1; the match to TRBD1 covers 7 bases. From germline, CDR1 is SGHDT and CDR2 YYEEEE. This CDR3 contains 14 residues. V dropped 2 bases and J dropped 11; count of bases not matched to a gene: 12. This CDR3 reads CASSLRGGANMAFF. The CDR3 nucleotides are TGTGCCAGCAGCTTACGAGGGGGCGCGAATATGGCTTTCTTT.

CDR3 DNA sequence: TGTGCCAGCAGCGTAGCGGGACTAGCGGGAGCCGGGGAGCTGTTTTTT. It encodes CASSVAGLAGAGELFF. The chain combines TRBV9 with TRBJ2-2; 14 bases agree with TRBD2. The CDR3 extends over 16 amino acids. Germline CDR1 and CDR2: SGDLS and YYNGEE. V trimming: 0 bases; J trimming: 6 bases; junction bases outside the gene matches: 1.

This chain connects TRBV11-3 to TRBJ2-1, with 11 bases identical to TRBD2. The V gene end was trimmed by 5 bases and the J gene end by 7 bases; junction bases not matched to a gene: 7. Germline values: CDR1 SGHNT, CDR2 YENEEA. The CDR3 covers 15 residues. This CDR3 is CASSPGLAGNNEQFF. CDR3 in DNA: TGTGCCAGCAGCCCCGGACTAGCGGGTAATAATGAGCAGTTCTTC.

In this sample, this clone turned up a few times. In the same sample, other DNA sequences code for this CDR3. The rearrangement joins TRBV5-1 to TRBJ2-5; 8 bases are shared with TRBD1. The germline V gene has CDR1 SGHRS and CDR2 YFSETQ. Trimming cost V 4 bases and J 5 bases; bases outside gene matches: 4. This CDR3 is 13 amino acids long. The CDR3 region is CASSAQGGETQYF. CDR3 nucleotides: TGCGCCAGCAGCGCACAGGGGGGTGAGACCCAGTACTTC.

The chain couples TRBV5-1 to TRBJ2-1; unclear D gene. Between the trimmed V and J ends, which lost 4 bases and 3 bases, there was a span of 11 bases. This CDR3 contains 14 residues. The germline CDR1 and CDR2 sequences are SGHRS and YFSETQ. CDR3 nucleotide sequence: TGCGCCAGCAGCCCCATTAATAGCTACAATGAGCAGTTCTTC. Residues: CASSPINSYNEQFF.

There are a few counts of this clone. V and J are TRBV2 and TRBJ1-4, with a weak D call TRBD1 (5 bases). The germline V gene encodes CDR1 SNHLY and CDR2 FYNNEI. V was cut by 4 bases and J by 7 bases, with 22 bases left in between. This CDR3 is built from 17 residues. The CDR3 loop is CASSAGQGVPGGEKLFF. CDR3 nucleotides: TGTGCCAGCAGTGCGGGGCAAGGGGTTCCGGGGGGTGAAAAACTGTTTTTT. Variable domain in full (rest from reference TRBV2 and TRBJ1-4): EPEVTQTPSHQVTQMGQEVILRCVPISNHLYFYWYRQILGQKVEFLVSFYNNEISEKSEIFDDQFSVERPDGSNFTLKIRSTKLEDSAMYFCASSAGQGVPGGEKLFFGSGTQLSVL.

This chain connects TRBV5-1 to TRBJ2-1; 8 bases map to TRBD2. Per the germline V gene, CDR1 is SGHRS and CDR2 is YFSETQ. CDR3 length: 15 amino acids. J lost 2 bases, V lost 0 bases, and 1 base had no gene match. CDR3 bases: TGCGCCAGCAGCTTGGATAGCGGGGCCTACAATGAGCAGTTCTTC. Its protein product is CASSLDSGAYNEQFF.